The 10 T cell receptor beta chains below were found in one sample sequenced in a study of cytomegalovirus exposure and HLA in healthy donors. Amplification used 60 Vbeta primers and 13 Jbeta primers. Profiled with immunoSEQ multiplex PCR; TCRdb holds only in-frame clones, not every one. The sample carries under 110,000 clones, over 70% recorded once. The sample taken for sequencing was PBMCs. These receptors came from a female donor in good health and CMV-seronegative.

V gene TRBV5-1 combines with J gene TRBJ2-1; D is uncertain. V was shortened by 1 base and J by 3 bases, with 11 bases between the two germline ends. CDR3 size: 15 residues. CDR1 is SGHRS and CDR2 is YFSETQ in the germline V gene. The DNA of the CDR3 is TGCGCCAGCAGCTTGCTCGAGGCGTTCTACAATGAGCAGTTCTTC. This gives the protein CASSLLEAFYNEQFF.

The chain uses TRBV29-1 and TRBJ2-1, with 10 bases lining up with TRBD2. The CDR3 totals 16 residues. Per the germline V gene, CDR1 is SQVTM and CDR2 is ANQGSEA. V trimming: 1 base; J trimming: 1 base; junction bases outside the gene matches: 4. Here the CDR3 reads CSVEGQTSGSYNEQFF. DNA for the CDR3: TGCAGCGTTGAAGGGCAGACTAGCGGGTCCTACAATGAGCAGTTCTTC.

V is TRBV10-3 and J is TRBJ1-1; maybe TRBD1 (5 bases). CDR3 size: 14 residues. Germline CDR1 ENHRY, CDR2 SYGVKD. V was shortened by 6 bases and J by 4 bases, with 15 bases between the two germline ends. Written as DNA, the CDR3 is TGTGCCATCAGCGCAGGGCTGGGTAGCACTGAAGCTTTCTTT. Its translation is CAISAGLGSTEAFF.

The chain combines TRBV7-2 with TRBJ1-2; D may be TRBD1 (5 bases). Trimming removed 5 bases at V and 10 bases at J, with 20 bases between. This CDR3 comprises 14 residues. Germline assignment: CDR1 SGHTA and CDR2 FQGNSA. In DNA form, the CDR3 reads TGTGCCAGCAGCACAAGTGGGGACTGGAATGACTACACCTTC. Amino acids: CASSTSGDWNDYTF.

The chain employs TRBV5-5 and TRBJ2-1, with 8 bases aligning to TRBD1. From germline, CDR1 is SGHKS and CDR2 YYEKEE (reference sequence). The CDR3 totals 12 residues. Trimming at V came to 3 bases and at J to 12 bases, leaving 5 bases not matched to a gene. CDR3 nucleotides: TGTGCCAGCAGCTCCGACAGGGGAGGGCAGTTCTTC. It translates to CASSSDRGGQFF. The complete variable domain, with remaining parts taken from reference TRBV5-5 and TRBJ2-1, reads DAGVTQSPTHLIKTRGQQVTLRCSPISGHKSVSWYQQVLGQGPQFIFQYYEKEERGRGNFPDRFSARQFPNYSSELNVNALLLGDSALYLCASSSDRGGQFFGPGTRLTVL.

The rearrangement links TRBV29-1 to TRBJ2-1; TRBD2 aligns across 10 bases. The junction had 6 bases not matched to a gene; V was cut back by 4 bases and J by 9 bases. The CDR3 spans 13 residues. The germline CDR1 and CDR2 sequences are SQVTM and ANQGSEA. CDR3 nucleotides: TGCAGCGTTGGGAGCGGGAGGGCCGGTGAGCAGTTCTTC. This translates into CSVGSGRAGEQFF.

The chain combines TRBV27 with TRBJ2-5; D might be TRBD2 (5 bases). The germline V gene encodes CDR1 MNHEY and CDR2 SMNVEV (reference sequence). V was shortened by 5 bases and J by 5 bases, with 15 bases between the two germline ends. This CDR3 region has 14 residues. The CDR3 loop reads CASSPSRAVETQYF. Here the CDR3 DNA reads TGTGCCAGCAGTCCTAGCCGGGCAGTTGAGACCCAGTACTTC.

This clone appeared a few times. This chain links TRBV5-4 with TRBJ2-3; 8 bases fit TRBD2. Trimming at V came to 5 bases and at J to 0 bases, leaving 5 bases not matched to a gene. Germline V gives CDR1 SGHNT, CDR2 YYREEE (reference sequence). The CDR3 contains 15 residues. The CDR3 sequence is CASSKRGSSTDTQYF. CDR3 in DNA: TGTGCCAGCAGTAAGCGGGGGTCTAGCACAGATACGCAGTATTTT.

The chain uses TRBV2 and TRBJ2-7, with 8 bases lining up with TRBD1. Losses at the gene ends were 7 bases for V and 6 bases for J; bases not matched to a gene: 8. CDR3 length: 13 amino acids. Germline V gene data show CDR1 as SNHLY and CDR2 as FYNNEI. The CDR3 region has the DNA TGTGCCAGCACAGGACAGGGAGACGTCGAGCAGTACTTC. This codes for CASTGQGDVEQYF.

Many counts were recorded for this clone. This chain joins TRBV7-6 and TRBJ2-7; 11 bases are shared with TRBD2. The germline V gene encodes CDR1 SGHVS and CDR2 FNYEAQ. With 1 base clipped from V and 6 bases from J, the junction kept 5 bases outside the gene matches. This CDR3 has 15 residues. The CDR3 region is CASSLETSGTPEQYF. CDR3 sequence (DNA): TGTGCCAGCAGCTTAGAGACTAGCGGGACTCCCGAGCAGTACTTC. Full variable domain (outside the CDR3, taken from reference TRBV7-6 and TRBJ2-7): GAGVSQSPRYKVTKRGQDVALRCDPISGHVSLYWYRQALGQGPEFLTYFNYEAQQDKSGLPNDRFSAERPEGSISTLTIQRTEQRDSAMYRCASSLETSGTPEQYFGPGTRLTVT.